The 20 T cell receptor beta chains listed next were all sequenced from one sample in a study of control samples from healthy donors and cancer patients. Assay: immunoSEQ multiplex PCR; the TCRdb copy retains only in-frame clones and omits some. The profile covers tens of thousands of clones, with 65% to 85% appearing a single time and 38% taken by the ten largest. The material sequenced was PBMCs. The receptors here all came from a man between 65 and 80 years old with lung cancer.

The chain links TRBV3-1 (or the pseudogene TRBV3-2) to TRBJ2-7; perhaps TRBD1 as D (5 bases). The length of the CDR3 is 15 residues. Trimming removed 1 base at V and 2 bases at J, with 12 bases between. The V gene's germline CDR1 is LGHDT and CDR2 YNNKEL (reference sequence). The CDR3 protein is CASSQVGHGPYEQYF. CDR3 DNA sequence: TGTGCCAGCAGCCAAGTCGGACACGGACCCTACGAGCAGTACTTC.

The rearrangement links TRBV4-2 to TRBJ2-1; 10 positions agree with TRBD1. Germline CDR1 reads LGHNA; CDR2 reads YNFKEQ. V dropped 4 bases and J dropped 5; count of bases not matched to a gene: 8. There are 16 residues in the CDR3. DNA of the CDR3: TGTGCCAGCAGCCCCACCTCCGGGACAGGGGACAATGAGCAGTTCTTC. It encodes CASSPTSGTGDNEQFF.

This chain connects TRBV12-5 to TRBJ2-5; D gene uncertain. CDR1 is LGHNT and CDR2 is FRNRAP in the germline V gene. CDR3 size: 16 residues. The V end lost 5 bases, the J end lost 5 bases, and 21 bases lay between the germline ends. The CDR3 DNA follows: TGTGCTAGTGGTCCCCGGTTCGGTCAGGCTAGGGAGACCCAGTACTTC. Protein: CASGPRFGQARETQYF.

The chain recombines TRBV4-1 with TRBJ2-2; D may correspond to TRBD1 or TRBD2 (5 bases each). Germline lookup yields CDR1 MGHRA and CDR2 YSYEKL. Trimming removed 4 bases from V and 8 bases from J, with 17 bases in between. This CDR3 comprises 15 residues. The CDR3, as DNA: TGCGCCAGCAGCCCAGCGGTTGGTGGGGCAGGGGAGCTGTTTTTT. Translated: CASSPAVGGAGELFF.

The chain is built from TRBV6-5 and TRBJ1-1; 10 nucleotides match TRBD1. Germline loops: CDR1 MNHEY, CDR2 SVGAGI. Germline trimming cut 9 bases from V and 6 bases from J; bases unmatched to any gene: 4. The CDR3 sequence is 12 residues long. The CDR3 reads CASRQGASEAFF. For the CDR3, the DNA is TGTGCCAGTCGACAGGGGGCCTCTGAAGCTTTCTTT.

As to this clone: The junction departs from germline at one end; a sequencing error may be responsible. The rearrangement links TRBV2 to TRBJ1-2; 10 bases fit TRBD1. This CDR3 contains 14 residues. CDR1 and CDR2 (germline): SNHLY, FYNNEI. This CDR3 reads CASREDRGRDGYTF. In DNA form, the CDR3 reads TGTGCCAGCAGGGAAGACAGGGGGCGGGATGGCTACACCTTC.

The V gene is TRBV18, the J gene TRBJ2-7; 12 positions agree with TRBD2. Germline CDR1 and CDR2: KGHSH and LQKENI. This CDR3 region has 16 residues. The V gene end was trimmed by 2 bases and the J gene end by 4 bases; junction bases not matched to a gene: 6. This CDR3 is CASSPRVTSGGYEQYF. The CDR3 nucleotides read TGTGCCAGCTCACCAAGGGTTACTAGCGGGGGGTACGAGCAGTACTTC.

The V call is TRBV19, the J call TRBJ2-3, with D possibly being TRBD2 (6 bases). CDR1 is LNHDA, CDR2 SQIVND, per germline (reference sequence). The length of the CDR3 is 14 residues. V dropped 4 bases and J dropped 5 bases, with 13 bases sitting between them. CDR3 sequence (DNA): TGTGCCAGTAGTACGACTAGGCTGGTAGATACGCAGTATTTT. Protein: CASSTTRLVDTQYF. Together with reference TRBV19 and TRBJ2-3, the CDR3 gives the full variable domain: DGGITQSPKYLFRKEGQNVTLSCEQNLNHDAMYWYRQDPGQGLRLIYYSQIVNDFQKGDIAEGYSVSREKKESFPLTVTSAQKNPTAFYLCASSTTRLVDTQYFGPGTRLTVL.

The chain links TRBV19 to TRBJ2-1; no reliable D call. V lost 1 base, J lost 8 bases, and 15 bases lay in between. This CDR3 region has 15 residues. Germline CDR1 is LNHDA and CDR2 is SQIVND (reference sequence). This chain's CDR3 is CASSIGGVKLDEQFF. In DNA, the CDR3 is TGTGCCAGTAGTATAGGAGGAGTGAAGCTAGATGAGCAGTTCTTC.

The genes are TRBV18 and TRBJ2-1; 15 bases are a match to TRBD2. This CDR3 has 17 amino acids. Trimming removed 3 bases from V and 2 bases from J; junction bases left unmatched: 2. The germline V gene has CDR1 KGHSH and CDR2 LQKENI. CDR3 in amino acids: CASSPGTSGGTYNEQFF. CDR3 nucleotide sequence: TGTGCCAGCTCACCGGGGACTAGCGGGGGGACCTACAATGAGCAGTTCTTC.

The rearrangement joins TRBV14 to TRBJ2-5; 9 bases line up with TRBD1. CDR3 length equals 15 residues. Germline CDR1 is SGHDN and CDR2 is FVKESK. Trimming took 5 bases from V and 2 from J; bases not matched to a gene: 6. The CDR3, as DNA: TGTGCCAGCAGCTGGACAGGGGAGAAACAAGAGACCCAGTACTTC. It codes for CASSWTGEKQETQYF.

V and J are TRBV6-1 and TRBJ2-2, with 8 bases lining up with TRBD2. The V gene's germline CDR1 is MNHNS and CDR2 SASEGT. The trim removed 2 bases at V and 3 bases at J, leaving 8 bases unmatched. The CDR3 extends over 17 amino acids. DNA of the CDR3: TGTGCCAGCAGTGAAATAGGCGGGGGGCGATACACCGGGGAGCTGTTTTTT. Protein sequence: CASSEIGGGRYTGELFF.

To note about this clone: A junction boundary mismatches the germline segment, possibly from a read error. The same CDR3 arises from other DNA sequences in this sample as well. CDR3 DNA: TGTGCCAGCAGCCAAGATACGGGGGGGGCCTCCTACGAGCAATACTTC. Translation gives CASSQDTGGASYEQYF. V is TRBV4-2 and J is TRBJ2-7, with 8 bases that match TRBD2. Germline CDR1 is LGHNA and CDR2 is YNFKEQ. This CDR3 has 16 amino acids.

The J gene is TRBJ1-5, the V gene TRBV10-3; D call uncertain. The germline V and J ends were trimmed by 7 bases and 0 bases, with 13 bases remaining between them. This CDR3 comprises 15 residues. In germline, CDR1 is ENHRY, CDR2 SYGVKD. CDR3 residues: CAITNRPSSNQPQHF. The CDR3 region has the DNA TGTGCCATCACCAACCGGCCGAGTAGCAATCAGCCCCAGCATTTT.

The genes are TRBV4-1 and TRBJ2-3; D is unresolved. V lost 1 base and J 0 bases, leaving 8 bases between the germline ends. Germline V gene data show CDR1 as MGHRA and CDR2 as YSYEKL. The CDR3 covers 15 residues. The CDR3 here is CASSQASRSTDTQYF. CDR3 bases: TGCGCCAGCAGCCAAGCCAGCAGAAGCACAGATACGCAGTATTTT.

The V call is TRBV20-1, the J call TRBJ2-3, with D unclear. V shed 3 bases and J shed 0 bases, with 13 bases lying between them. Per the germline V gene, CDR1 is DFQATT and CDR2 is SNEGSKA (reference sequence). The length of the CDR3 is 15 residues. In nucleotides, the CDR3 is TGCAGTGCTAGTAACCCGACGGTTAGCACAGATACGCAGTATTTT. Translated, it gives CSASNPTVSTDTQYF.

This clone was recorded only once. This chain links TRBV14 with TRBJ2-7, with D hard to call. The CDR3 runs 13 residues. Germline V gene sequence: CDR1 SGHDN, CDR2 FVKESK. The V end was cut by 0 bases, the J end by 3 bases, with 6 bases between. The CDR3 spells CASSQELYYEQYF. CDR3 coding DNA: TGTGCCAGCAGCCAAGAGCTATACTACGAGCAGTACTTC.

The V call is TRBV28, the J call TRBJ2-7, with 8 nucleotides matching TRBD1. There are 16 residues in the CDR3. V lost 0 bases and J lost 0; bases outside the gene matches: 4. The germline CDR1 and CDR2 sequences are MDHEN and SYDVKM. The CDR3 DNA is TGTGCCAGCAGTTTATGGGGGACAGGAAGCTCCTACGAGCAGTACTTC. This sequence encodes CASSLWGTGSSYEQYF.

The chain uses TRBV15 and TRBJ2-5, with 14 nucleotides matching TRBD2. CDR1 and CDR2 (germline): LNHNV, YYDKDF (reference sequence). The CDR3 spans 20 residues. Trimming at V came to 0 bases and at J to 2 bases, leaving 11 bases not matched to a gene. The CDR3 is CATSRETSGGAFGGQETQYF. In DNA form, the CDR3 reads TGTGCCACCAGCAGAGAGACTAGCGGGGGGGCGTTTGGAGGTCAAGAGACCCAGTACTTC. The whole variable domain, remainder taken from reference TRBV15 and TRBJ2-5, is DAMVIQNPRYQVTQFGKPVTLSCSQTLNHNVMYWYQQKSSQAPKLLFHYYDKDFNNEADTPDNFQSRRPNTSFCFLDIRSPGLGDTAMYLCATSRETSGGAFGGQETQYFGPGTRLLVL.

The V gene is TRBV12-5, the J gene TRBJ1-1, with TRBD1 as a possible D gene (5 bases). From germline, CDR1 is LGHNT and CDR2 FRNRAP. Trimming shortened V by 10 bases and J by 1 base, and 13 bases separated the two germline ends. The CDR3 covers 13 residues. The CDR3 region is CATDKGWNTEAFF. CDR3 in DNA: TGTGCTACCGATAAGGGGTGGAACACTGAAGCTTTCTTT.